These 9 T cell receptor beta chains came from one sample sequenced in a study of control samples from healthy donors and cancer patients. The table came from immunoSEQ multiplex PCR; TCRdb's copy has only in-frame clones and leaves some out. The sample lists 85,000 to 90,000 clones; around nine tenths were seen once. The source material was blood. These receptors came from a man aged 25-45 years in good health.

This rearrangement joins TRBV5-4 to TRBJ1-2; weak D call: TRBD1 (5 bases). Germline CDR1 SGHNT, CDR2 YYREEE (reference sequence). The V gene lost 4 bases and the J gene lost 3 bases, with 22 bases spanning the gap. The CDR3 contains 17 residues. The CDR3: CASSPTGTEDPYYGYTF. CDR3 DNA: TGTGCCAGCAGCCCGACCGGGACGGAGGACCCTTACTATGGCTACACCTTC.

This chain connects TRBV7-9 to TRBJ2-5; D may be TRBD2 (5 bases). V lost 5 bases to trimming and J lost 0 bases, with 10 bases between them. The CDR3 is made up of 14 amino acids. Germline V gene lookup returns CDR1 SEHNR and CDR2 FQNEAQ (reference sequence). Here the CDR3 DNA reads TGTGCCAGCAGCGGACGACTATACCAAGAGACCCAGTACTTC. It yields the protein CASSGRLYQETQYF.

V gene TRBV21-1 combines with J gene TRBJ1-6. TRBV21-1 is designated a pseudogene. This CDR3 has 18 residues. CDR3 protein: CASSKEGGPGRDNSPLHF. In nucleotides, the CDR3 is TGTGCCAGCAGCAAAGAGGGGGGTCCAGGGCGGGATAATTCACCCCTCCACTTT.

This chain connects TRBV7-2 to TRBJ1-4; tentative D call: TRBD1 (6 bases). From germline, CDR1 is SGHTA and CDR2 FQGNSA. The CDR3 is made up of 15 amino acids. The V gene lost 8 bases and the J gene lost 4 bases, with 17 bases spanning the gap. CDR3 sequence reads: CASRREGGVNEKLFF. Written as DNA, the CDR3 is TGTGCCAGCCGAAGAGAGGGGGGGGTTAATGAAAAACTGTTTTTT.

The chain uses TRBV9 and TRBJ1-6; 9 positions agree with TRBD1. The V gene's germline CDR1 is SGDLS and CDR2 YYNGEE. J was trimmed by 9 bases and V by 0 bases; bases with no gene match: 4. The CDR3 runs 15 residues. This CDR3 reads CASSVGRGQGSPLHF. Written as DNA, the CDR3 is TGTGCCAGCAGCGTAGGGAGGGGACAGGGTTCACCCCTCCACTTT.

The chain carries TRBV30 and TRBJ2-1, with 8 bases fitting TRBD1. The V and J ends lost 1 base and 2 bases, in that order; junction bases with no gene match: 4. The CDR3 sequence is 15 residues long. Germline CDR1 and CDR2: GTSNPN and SVGIG (reference sequence). The CDR3 protein is CAWSGQGKPYNEQFF. The CDR3 DNA is TGTGCCTGGAGTGGACAGGGGAAGCCCTACAATGAGCAGTTCTTC. The full variable domain, in which reference TRBV30 and TRBJ2-1 provide the parts outside the CDR3, is SQTIHQWPATLVQPVGSPLSLECTVEGTSNPNLYWYRQAAGRGLQLLFYSVGIGQISSEVPQNLSASRPQDRQFILSSKKLLLSDSGFYLCAWSGQGKPYNEQFFGPGTRLTVL.

The chain couples TRBV7-6 to TRBJ1-2; weak D call: TRBD1 (5 bases). Germline CDR1 and CDR2: SGHVS and FNYEAQ. Deletions cut 1 base from V and 1 base from J, with 10 bases between. The CDR3 contains 15 residues. Here the CDR3 reads CASSLGPGNNYGYTF. In DNA, the CDR3 is TGTGCCAGCAGCTTAGGGCCAGGGAATAACTATGGCTACACCTTC.

The chain uses TRBV5-1 and TRBJ1-1; D perhaps matches TRBD1 (5 bases). Germline values: CDR1 SGHRS, CDR2 YFSETQ. V shed 5 bases and J shed 2 bases, with 19 bases lying between them. This CDR3 region has 16 residues. This chain's CDR3 is CASRISPGRGNTEAFF. The CDR3 DNA reads as TGCGCCAGCAGAATCTCCCCCGGGAGGGGAAACACTGAAGCTTTCTTT.

The V and J genes are TRBV18 and TRBJ2-3; a weak D match, TRBD1 (5 bases). V was shortened by 1 base and J by 2 bases, with 16 bases between the two germline ends. The CDR3 is 17 residues long. From germline, CDR1 is KGHSH and CDR2 LQKENI. CDR3 nucleotides: TGTGCCAGCTCACCACGTCTCAGACAGAGTGCCACAGATACGCAGTATTTT. This encodes CASSPRLRQSATDTQYF.